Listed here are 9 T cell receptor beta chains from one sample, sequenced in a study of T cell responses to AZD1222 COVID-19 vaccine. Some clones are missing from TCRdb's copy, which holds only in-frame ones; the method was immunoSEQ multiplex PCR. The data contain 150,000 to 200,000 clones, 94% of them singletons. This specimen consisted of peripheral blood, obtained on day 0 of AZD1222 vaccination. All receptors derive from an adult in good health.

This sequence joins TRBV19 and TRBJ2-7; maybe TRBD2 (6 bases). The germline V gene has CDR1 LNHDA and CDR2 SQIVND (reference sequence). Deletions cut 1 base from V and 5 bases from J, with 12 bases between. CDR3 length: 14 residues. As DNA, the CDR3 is TGTGCCAGTAGTATAGCGGCAGGGAGGAACGAGCAGTACTTC. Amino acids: CASSIAAGRNEQYF. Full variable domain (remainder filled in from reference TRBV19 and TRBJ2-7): DGGITQSPKYLFRKEGQNVTLSCEQNLNHDAMYWYRQDPGQGLRLIYYSQIVNDFQKGDIAEGYSVSREKKESFPLTVTSAQKNPTAFYLCASSIAAGRNEQYFGPGTRLTVT.

The CDR3 DNA sequence: TGTGCCACCGCGGGACAGGGCGGTGGCTACACCTTC. This encodes CATAGQGGGYTF. This rearrangement joins TRBV24-1 to TRBJ1-2, with 9 bases aligning to TRBD1. J gave up 7 bases and V 9 bases, and 5 bases lay outside the gene matches. Germline CDR1 and CDR2: KGHDR and SFDVKD. This CDR3 spans 12 amino acids.

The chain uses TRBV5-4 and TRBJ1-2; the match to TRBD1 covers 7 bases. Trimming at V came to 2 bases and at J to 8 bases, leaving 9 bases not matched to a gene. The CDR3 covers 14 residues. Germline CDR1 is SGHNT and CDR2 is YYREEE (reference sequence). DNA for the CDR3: TGTGCCAGCAGCTTACAGGGGATGAAGGGCGGCTACACCTTC. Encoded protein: CASSLQGMKGGYTF.

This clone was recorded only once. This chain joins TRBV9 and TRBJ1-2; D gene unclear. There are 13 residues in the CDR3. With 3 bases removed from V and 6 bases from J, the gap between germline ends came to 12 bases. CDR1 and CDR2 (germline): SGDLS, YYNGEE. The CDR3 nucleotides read TGTGCCAGCAGCGCAGGTTTGGGCGATGGCTACACCTTC. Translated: CASSAGLGDGYTF.

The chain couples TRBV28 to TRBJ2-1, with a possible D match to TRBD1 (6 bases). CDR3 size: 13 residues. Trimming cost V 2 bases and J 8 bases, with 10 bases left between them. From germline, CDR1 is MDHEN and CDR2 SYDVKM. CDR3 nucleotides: TGTGCCAGCAGTTTAACCAGGGGACATGAGCAGTTCTTC. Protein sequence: CASSLTRGHEQFF.

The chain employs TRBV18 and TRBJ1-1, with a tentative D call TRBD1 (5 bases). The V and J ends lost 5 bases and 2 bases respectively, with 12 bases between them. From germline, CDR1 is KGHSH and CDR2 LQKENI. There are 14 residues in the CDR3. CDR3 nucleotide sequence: TGTGCCAGCTCATCCGGACACCTTAACACTGAAGCTTTCTTT. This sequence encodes CASSSGHLNTEAFF.

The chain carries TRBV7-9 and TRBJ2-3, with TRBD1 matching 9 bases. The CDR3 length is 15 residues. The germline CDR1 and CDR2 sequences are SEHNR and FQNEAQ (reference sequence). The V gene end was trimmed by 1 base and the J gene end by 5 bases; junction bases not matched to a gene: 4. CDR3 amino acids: CASSLVQGAGDTQYF. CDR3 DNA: TGTGCCAGCAGCTTAGTACAGGGGGCCGGAGATACGCAGTATTTT. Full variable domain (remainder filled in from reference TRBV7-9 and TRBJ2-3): DTGVSQNPRHKITKRGQNVTFRCDPISEHNRLYWYRQTLGQGPEFLTYFQNEAQLEKSRLLSDRFSAERPKGSFSTLEIQRTEQGDSAMYLCASSLVQGAGDTQYFGPGTRLTVL.

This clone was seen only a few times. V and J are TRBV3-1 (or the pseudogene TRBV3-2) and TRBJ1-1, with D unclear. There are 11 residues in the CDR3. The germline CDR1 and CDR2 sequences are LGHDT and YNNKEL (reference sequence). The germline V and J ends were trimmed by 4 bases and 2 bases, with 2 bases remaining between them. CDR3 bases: TGTGCCAGCAGCCTAAACACTGAAGCTTTCTTT. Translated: CASSLNTEAFF.

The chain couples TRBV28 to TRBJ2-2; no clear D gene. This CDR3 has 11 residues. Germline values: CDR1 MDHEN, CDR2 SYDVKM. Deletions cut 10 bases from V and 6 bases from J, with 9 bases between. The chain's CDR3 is CATQRAGELFF. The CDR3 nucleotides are TGTGCCACCCAGAGAGCCGGGGAGCTGTTTTTT. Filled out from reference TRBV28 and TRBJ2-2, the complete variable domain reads DVKVTQSSRYLVKRTGEKVFLECVQDMDHENMFWYRQDPGLGLRLIYFSYDVKMKEKGDIPEGYSVSREKKERFSLILESASTNQTSMYLCATQRAGELFFGEGSRLTVL.